Shown below are 27 T cell receptor beta chains from a single sample sequenced in a study of vaccination and CD4 T cells after COVID-19 (dated by TCRdb to 2021 to 2024). Library generation was performed with PCR. These reads were obtained on an Illumina iSeq 100. TCR sequencing of DNA from cultured CD4+ T cells used the Oncomine TCR Beta short-read assay at the Johns Hopkins FTIC core. The raw public reads went through TCRdb reprocessing: fastp at Q25, MiXCR clone calling, in-frame beta chains kept. One record per CDR3 amino acid sequence lists the most common genes and DNA. The sample table holds under 20,000 distinct CDR3 sequences, of which 60% to 80% were seen once. Of the sample, more than 7.5% falls within the top ten clones. What this sample's treatment or condition label stands for: roughly nine-day PBMC culture with coronavirus spike peptide pools or control peptides (ViraFEST assay). Which antigens these TCRs recognize remains unknown.

The sequencing input was CD4+ T cells from blood, cultured in vitro. Receptor source: a human donor who had recovered from COVID-19.

This clonotype was counted between two and nine times. V gene TRBV2 combines with J gene TRBJ2-1; 11 bases align to TRBD2. V lost 2 bases, J lost 7 bases, and 10 bases stayed unmatched. Per the germline V gene, CDR1 is SNHLY and CDR2 is FYNNEI. CDR3 length equals 17 residues. CDR3 in amino acids: CASSESPLAGVGNEQFF. DNA for the CDR3: TGTGCCAGCAGTGAATCACCACTAGCGGGAGTTGGGAATGAGCAGTTCTTC.

This chain links TRBV19 with TRBJ1-2; a weak D match, TRBD1 (5 bases). The CDR3 loop spans 12 amino acids. The germline CDR1 and CDR2 sequences are LNHDA and SQIVND (reference sequence). V lost 3 bases, J lost 10 bases, and 12 bases lay in between. DNA for the CDR3: TGTGCCAGTAGTATGGCCGGGACGGACTACACCTTC. It yields the protein CASSMAGTDYTF.

The chain employs TRBV18 and TRBJ2-7; 8 positions match TRBD1. The CDR3 consists of 13 residues. With V trimmed by 2 bases and J by 4 bases, 1 base remained unmatched. The germline V gene encodes CDR1 KGHSH and CDR2 LQKENI. The CDR3 loop reads CASSPGTGYEQYF. Written as DNA, the CDR3 is TGTGCCAGCTCACCAGGGACAGGTTACGAGCAGTACTTC.

The chain combines TRBV5-1 with TRBJ1-1; 8 positions agree with TRBD1. The V gene's germline CDR1 is SGHRS and CDR2 YFSETQ. Losses at the gene ends were 4 bases for V and 2 bases for J; bases not matched to a gene: 10. This CDR3 is 16 amino acids long. The CDR3 reads CASSTGGTGLNTEAFF. CDR3 bases: TGCGCCAGCAGCACTGGGGGGACAGGCTTAAACACTGAAGCTTTCTTT. Drawing the rest from reference TRBV5-1 and TRBJ1-1, the complete variable domain is KAGVTQTPRYLIKTRGQQVTLSCSPISGHRSVSWYQQTPGQGLQFLFEYFSETQRNKGNFPGRFSGRQFSNSRSEMNVSTLELGDSALYLCASSTGGTGLNTEAFFGQGTRLTVV.

The chain has TRBV6-5 and TRBJ2-1; D gene ambiguous. The CDR3 runs to 16 residues. The germline CDR1 and CDR2 sequences are MNHEY and SVGAGI. V was cut by 2 bases and J by 9 bases, with 20 bases left in between. CDR3 sequence reads: CASSYVVVGRQSEQFF. The CDR3 DNA follows: TGTGCCAGCAGTTACGTAGTCGTCGGCCGCCAATCTGAGCAGTTCTTC.

The chain links TRBV20-1 to TRBJ2-3; 10 bases are shared with TRBD2. The CDR3 is 20 residues long. V shed 0 bases, J shed 4 bases, and the junction held 19 bases outside the gene matches. Germline CDR1 reads DFQATT; CDR2 reads SNEGSKA (reference sequence). The CDR3 bases are TGCAGTGCTAGAGATCCGGCTAGCGGGAGCTCTTTTGAGGGCGCAGATACGCAGTATTTT. It specifies CSARDPASGSSFEGADTQYF.

CDR3 bases: TGTGCCAGCAGTTTTGGGCCAGGGGGCAACGGGAGGGAAGACGAGACCCAGTACTTC. Its protein is CASSFGPGGNGREDETQYF. The V gene is TRBV27, the J gene TRBJ2-5; either TRBD1 or TRBD2 may supply D (8 bases each). The CDR3 extends over 19 amino acids. CDR1 is MNHEY and CDR2 is SMNVEV in the germline V gene (reference sequence). The V gene lost 3 bases and the J gene lost 5 bases, with 28 bases spanning the gap.

This clonotype has a handful of counts. The rearrangement uses TRBV5-6 and TRBJ2-1; 8 nucleotides match TRBD1. The CDR3 is 15 residues long. J was trimmed by 6 bases and V by 3 bases; bases with no gene match: 8. CDR1 is SGHDT and CDR2 is YYEEEE in the germline V gene. CDR3 sequence reads: CASSSGGGDCNEQFF. CDR3 in DNA: TGTGCCAGCAGCTCAGGGGGCGGGGACTGCAATGAGCAGTTCTTC.

The gene calls are TRBV11-2 and TRBJ2-7; no clear D gene. Trimming removed 1 base at V and 4 bases at J, with 8 bases between. The CDR3 extends over 13 amino acids. CDR1 and CDR2 (germline): SGHAT, FQNNGV. In DNA form, the CDR3 reads TGTGCCAGCAGCTTAGTGCAGTTATACGAGCAGTACTTC. It yields the protein CASSLVQLYEQYF.

In this sample, this clonotype turned up a few times. The chain combines TRBV4-3 with TRBJ2-2; 8 bases are shared with TRBD2. Germline V gene lookup returns CDR1 LGHNA and CDR2 YSLEER. V shed 4 bases, J shed 6 bases, and the junction held 7 bases outside the gene matches. This CDR3 spans 15 amino acids. The CDR3 protein is CASSRVGTRAGELFF. The CDR3 DNA sequence: TGCGCCAGCAGCCGAGTGGGGACTAGGGCCGGGGAGCTGTTTTTT.

The chain combines TRBV20-1 with TRBJ2-3; unclear D gene. Trimming pared 0 bases from V and 1 base from J, leaving 14 bases between. This CDR3 has 16 residues. The germline V gene has CDR1 DFQATT and CDR2 SNEGSKA (reference sequence). CDR3 in DNA: TGCAGTGCTAGAGACCCCCACGGCCCGGGCACAGATACGCAGTATTTT. This gives the protein CSARDPHGPGTDTQYF.

The chain carries TRBV6-1 and TRBJ2-7; TRBD1 might be the D (6 bases). The CDR3 extends over 15 amino acids. Germline CDR1 MNHNS, CDR2 SASEGT. V was shortened by 5 bases and J by 3 bases, with 17 bases between the two germline ends. CDR3 coding DNA: TGTGCCAGCAGTAGAGACAGGATGGGGATCTACGAGCAGTACTTC. Its translation is CASSRDRMGIYEQYF.

The chain combines TRBV19 with TRBJ2-4; no clear D. From germline, CDR1 is LNHDA and CDR2 SQIVND (reference sequence). Trimming left V 5 bases short and J 1 base short, with 18 bases between. The CDR3 length is 17 residues. The CDR3 spells CASSPMTRPGAKNIQYF. The DNA of the CDR3 is TGTGCCAGTAGTCCTATGACCCGCCCCGGGGCCAAAAACATTCAGTACTTC.

The V call is TRBV7-7, the J call TRBJ2-3, with 8 bases fitting TRBD2. In germline, CDR1 is SSHAT, CDR2 FNYEAQ (reference sequence). The CDR3 has 16 amino acids. J was trimmed by 1 base and V by 5 bases; bases with no gene match: 8. CDR3 in amino acids: CASSPGGLRGTDTQYF. The DNA for the CDR3 is TGTGCCAGCAGCCCGGGAGGGTTGCGGGGCACAGATACGCAGTATTTT.

This chain links TRBV6-2 or TRBV6-3 with TRBJ2-7; D is perhaps TRBD1 or TRBD2 (5 bases each). Germline-derived CDR1 and CDR2 are MNHEY and SVGEGT. Trimming took 6 bases from V and 2 from J, leaving 14 bases between them. The length of the CDR3 is 14 residues. The CDR3 nucleotides are TGTGCCAGCAGGAGGGGTGGGTCTACCTACGAGCAGTACTTC. This gives the protein CASRRGGSTYEQYF.

Only one count was recorded for this clonotype. The CDR3 DNA reads as TGTGCCTGGAGTGGGGTGTTTTCACCCCTCCACTTT. Encoded protein: CAWSGVFSPLHF. The chain joins TRBV30 to TRBJ1-6, with D unresolved. Germline CDR1 GTSNPN, CDR2 SVGIG (reference sequence). V shed 1 base and J shed 9 bases, with 7 bases lying between them. This CDR3 region has 12 residues. The variable domain in full, with the rest retrieved from reference TRBV30 and TRBJ1-6, is SQTIHQWPATLVQPVGSPLSLECTVEGTSNPNLYWYRQAAGRGLQLLFYSVGIGQISSEVPQNLSASRPQDRQFILSSKKLLLSDSGFYLCAWSGVFSPLHFGNGTRLTVT.

The chain is built from TRBV7-2 and TRBJ1-5; no firm D call. Deletions cut 2 bases from V and 1 base from J, with 3 bases between. CDR3 size: 13 residues. Looked up from germline, CDR1 is SGHTA and CDR2 is FQGNSA. In nucleotides, the CDR3 is TGTGCCAGCAGCTTAAGCAGCAATCAGCCCCAGCATTTT. Its protein is CASSLSSNQPQHF.

DNA of the CDR3: TGTGCCAGCAGGCCCAGGTCCAAGTACAATGAGCAGTTCTTC. It yields the protein CASRPRSKYNEQFF. The J gene is TRBJ2-1, the V gene TRBV6-1; no definite D call. Germline CDR1 MNHNS, CDR2 SASEGT. This CDR3 is built from 14 residues. Trimming pared 6 bases from V and 4 bases from J, leaving 13 bases between.

The chain joins TRBV7-7 to TRBJ1-1; D unresolved. The CDR3 contains 13 residues. V lost 2 bases and J lost 3, with 7 bases in between. Looked up from germline, CDR1 is SSHAT and CDR2 is FNYEAQ (reference sequence). CDR3 region: CASSLTGYTEAFF. DNA for the CDR3: TGTGCCAGCAGCTTAACGGGTTACACTGAAGCTTTCTTT.

This rearrangement joins TRBV7-9 to TRBJ1-2; 10 positions agree with TRBD1. The CDR3 is made up of 13 amino acids. V shed 5 bases and J 4 bases; nucleotides not matched to a gene: 1. Germline loops: CDR1 SEHNR, CDR2 FQNEAQ (reference sequence). The CDR3 DNA follows: TGTGCCAGCAGCCGGGACAGGGGCTATGGCTACACCTTC. Amino acid sequence: CASSRDRGYGYTF. Drawing the rest from reference TRBV7-9 and TRBJ1-2, the complete variable domain is DTGVSQNPRHKITKRGQNVTFRCDPISEHNRLYWYRQTLGQGPEFLTYFQNEAQLEKSRLLSDRFSAERPKGSFSTLEIQRTEQGDSAMYLCASSRDRGYGYTFGSGTRLTVV.

The V gene is TRBV15, the J gene TRBJ1-1; D unclear. The V end lost 0 bases, the J end lost 1 base, and 9 bases lay between the germline ends. In germline, CDR1 is LNHNV, CDR2 YYDKDF (reference sequence). The CDR3 length is 15 residues. As DNA, the CDR3 is TGTGCCACCAGCAGAGATCAGCTTACGAACACTGAAGCTTTCTTT. It is translated as CATSRDQLTNTEAFF.

In its sample, this clonotype was seen a few times. This chain joins TRBV20-1 and TRBJ2-3; 9 bases agree with TRBD1. Germline lookup yields CDR1 DFQATT and CDR2 SNEGSKA (reference sequence). Trimming cost V 5 bases and J 1 base; bases outside gene matches: 4. The CDR3 sequence is 14 residues long. The DNA of the CDR3 is TGCAGTGCTTCCCGGGACAGGGGCACAGATACGCAGTATTTT. Translation gives CSASRDRGTDTQYF.

The chain couples TRBV20-1 to TRBJ2-2, with D perhaps given as TRBD1 or TRBD2 (5 bases each). V lost 3 bases and J 0 bases, leaving 14 bases between the germline ends. Per the germline V gene, CDR1 is DFQATT and CDR2 is SNEGSKA (reference sequence). The CDR3 runs to 16 residues. The CDR3 sequence is CSASGGSLTNTGELFF. CDR3 in DNA: TGCAGTGCTAGTGGGGGTAGCCTAACGAACACCGGGGAGCTGTTTTTT.

The chain has TRBV11-2 and TRBJ1-5; D is ambiguous. Germline V gene lookup returns CDR1 SGHAT and CDR2 FQNNGV. This CDR3 spans 11 amino acids. V shed 2 bases and J shed 12 bases, with 8 bases lying between them. CDR3 region: CASSLNGGQHF. For the CDR3, the DNA is TGTGCCAGCAGCTTAAATGGAGGCCAGCATTTT. The whole variable domain, filled in from reference TRBV11-2 and TRBJ1-5, reads EAGVAQSPRYKIIEKRQSVAFWCNPISGHATLYWYQQILGQGPKLLIQFQNNGVVDDSQLPKDRFSAERLKGVDSTLKIQPAKLEDSAVYLCASSLNGGQHFGDGTRLSIL.

This clonotype is large within its sample. The J gene is TRBJ1-3, the V gene TRBV10-3; D ambiguous. Germline CDR1 is ENHRY and CDR2 is SYGVKD. Trimming shortened V by 0 bases and J by 4 bases, and 4 bases separated the two germline ends. This CDR3 is built from 13 residues. CDR3: CAISESRGNTIYF. CDR3 nucleotide sequence: TGTGCCATCAGTGAGTCCCGGGGAAACACCATATATTTT.

By sample share, this clonotype is large. The chain recombines TRBV27 with TRBJ1-2; D ambiguous. The CDR3 loop spans 14 amino acids. CDR1 and CDR2 (germline): MNHEY, SMNVEV (reference sequence). The V gene lost 8 bases and the J gene lost 2 bases, with 15 bases spanning the gap. This chain's CDR3 is CASRRASLNYGYTF. As DNA, the CDR3 is TGTGCCAGCCGTCGGGCTTCTTTAAACTATGGCTACACCTTC.

The J gene is TRBJ1-5, the V gene TRBV20-1; the D is unclear. The CDR3 spans 13 residues. The V gene's germline CDR1 is DFQATT and CDR2 SNEGSKA (reference sequence). Trimming shortened V by 4 bases and J by 5 bases, and 12 bases separated the two germline ends. The CDR3 coding sequence is TGCAGTGCTATACGTGGGATTGATCAGCCCCAGCATTTT. This sequence encodes CSAIRGIDQPQHF.